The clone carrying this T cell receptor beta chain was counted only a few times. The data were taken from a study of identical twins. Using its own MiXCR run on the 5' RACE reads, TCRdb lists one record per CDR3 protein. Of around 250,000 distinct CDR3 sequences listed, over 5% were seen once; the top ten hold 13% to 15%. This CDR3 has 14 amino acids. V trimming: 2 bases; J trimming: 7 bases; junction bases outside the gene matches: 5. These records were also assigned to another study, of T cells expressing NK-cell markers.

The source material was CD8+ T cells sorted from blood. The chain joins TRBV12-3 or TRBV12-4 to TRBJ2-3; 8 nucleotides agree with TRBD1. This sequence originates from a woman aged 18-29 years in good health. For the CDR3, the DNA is TGTGCCAGCAGTTTAAAACAGGGGGATTATACGCAGTATTTT. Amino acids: CASSLKQGDYTQYF.